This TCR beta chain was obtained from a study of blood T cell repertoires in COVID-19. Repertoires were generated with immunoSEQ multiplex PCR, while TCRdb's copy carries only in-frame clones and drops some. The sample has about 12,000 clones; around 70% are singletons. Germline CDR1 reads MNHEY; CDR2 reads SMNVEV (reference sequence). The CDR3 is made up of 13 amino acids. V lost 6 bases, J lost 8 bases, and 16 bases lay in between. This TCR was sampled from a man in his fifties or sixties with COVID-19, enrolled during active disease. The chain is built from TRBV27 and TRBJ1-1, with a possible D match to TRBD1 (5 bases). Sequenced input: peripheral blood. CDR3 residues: CASRYNGGVEAFF. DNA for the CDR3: TGTGCCAGCAGATACAACGGGGGGGTGGAAGCTTTCTTT.